One sample yielded the 27 T cell receptor beta chains listed below, sequenced in a study of cytomegalovirus exposure and HLA in healthy donors. Vbeta (60) and Jbeta (13) primers were used in the PCR. The data were produced by immunoSEQ multiplex PCR, yet TCRdb's version contains in-frame clones alone and is incomplete. Among 150,000 to 200,000 clones, roughly 74% were seen once, and the ten largest hold about 7.6%. Sequenced material: PBMCs. These receptors originate from a woman aged 40-49 years in good health and CMV-seropositive.

V usage is TRBV6-1 and J usage is TRBJ2-1; D is perhaps TRBD1 (6 bases). This CDR3 has 14 amino acids. V lost 7 bases to trimming and J lost 7 bases, with 17 bases between them. Per germline, CDR1 MNHNS and CDR2 SASEGT. For the CDR3, the DNA is TGTGCCAGCACCCCCCCCGGACAGCAAAATGAGCAGTTCTTC. Encoded protein: CASTPPGQQNEQFF.

The chain uses TRBV5-1 and TRBJ2-2; a possible D gene is TRBD2 (6 bases). Germline assignment: CDR1 SGHRS and CDR2 YFSETQ. The CDR3 loop spans 16 amino acids. V was clipped by 0 bases and J by 4 bases, with 13 bases between them. CDR3 sequence: CASSLDVGAGTGELFF. The CDR3 coding sequence is TGCGCCAGCAGCTTGGATGTGGGAGCGGGCACCGGGGAGCTGTTTTTT.

The rearrangement joins TRBV23-1 to TRBJ1-3; D remains ambiguous. TRBV23-1 is an open reading frame whose function is uncertain. This CDR3 has 13 amino acids. The V end was cut by 9 bases, the J end by 0 bases, with 9 bases between. The CDR3 bases are TGCGCCAGGCTACAGTGCTCTGGAAACACCATATATTTT. Protein sequence: CARLQCSGNTIYF.

This clone was observed a handful of times. The gene calls are TRBV28 and TRBJ2-6, with 8 bases aligning to TRBD1. The CDR3 loop spans 16 amino acids. The V gene's germline CDR1 is MDHEN and CDR2 SYDVKM. J gave up 0 bases and V 8 bases, and 6 bases lay outside the gene matches. The CDR3: CASAGTGTSGANVLTF. The CDR3 nucleotides are TGTGCCAGCGCCGGGACAGGCACCTCTGGGGCCAACGTCCTGACTTTC.

The V call is TRBV27, the J call TRBJ2-7, with TRBD2 matching 7 bases. Trimming removed 2 bases from V and 5 bases from J; junction bases left unmatched: 3. CDR1 and CDR2 (germline): MNHEY, SMNVEV (reference sequence). There are 13 residues in the CDR3. CDR3: CASSLGGGDEQYF. CDR3 DNA: TGTGCCAGCAGTTTAGGGGGAGGGGACGAGCAGTACTTC.

The chain carries TRBV28 and TRBJ2-2; D may be TRBD1 (5 bases). The CDR3 consists of 15 residues. Germline CDR1 reads MDHEN; CDR2 reads SYDVKM. V was clipped by 6 bases and J by 4 bases, with 15 bases between them. CDR3 nucleotide sequence: TGTGCCAGCAGCCGACAGATCAGACTCACCGGGGAGCTGTTTTTT. This sequence encodes CASSRQIRLTGELFF.

This chain uses TRBV11-3 with TRBJ2-1, with TRBD1 as a possible D gene (5 bases). V lost 1 base, J lost 9 bases, and 13 bases lay in between. CDR1 is SGHNT, CDR2 YENEEA, per germline. The CDR3 has 14 residues. The CDR3 region is CASSLATGSFEQFF. In DNA, the CDR3 is TGTGCCAGCAGCTTAGCCACAGGTAGTTTTGAGCAGTTCTTC.

V gene TRBV19 combines with J gene TRBJ2-1; TRBD2 aligns across 11 bases. Per the germline V gene, CDR1 is LNHDA and CDR2 is SQIVND (reference sequence). The CDR3 has 16 residues. V dropped 7 bases and J dropped 7; count of bases not matched to a gene: 12. The CDR3 region has the DNA TGTGCCAGTACTTTGGTAGCGGGAGGGCTAAAGAATGAGCAGTTCTTC. Translation gives CASTLVAGGLKNEQFF.

This clone was seen just once. The gene calls are TRBV5-4 and TRBJ1-2; maybe TRBD1 (5 bases). CDR1 is SGHNT, CDR2 YYREEE, per germline (reference sequence). The CDR3 is 12 amino acids. With 0 bases removed from V and 8 bases from J, the gap between germline ends came to 8 bases. Written as DNA, the CDR3 is TGTGCCAGCAGCTTGGGGCAGGGAGGCTACACCTTC. This sequence encodes CASSLGQGGYTF.

In its sample, this clone was seen once. The CDR3 DNA reads TGTGCCAGCAGCCAGGAACCCTCCGCGGGAGAAGAGACCCAGTACTTC. Its protein is CASSQEPSAGEETQYF. J is TRBJ2-5 and V is TRBV4-2; 7 nucleotides line up with TRBD2. Germline V gives CDR1 LGHNA, CDR2 YNFKEQ. V trimming: 3 bases; J trimming: 3 bases; junction bases outside the gene matches: 10. The CDR3 is made up of 16 amino acids.

This clone was seen more than once but under ten times. At one end, the junction sequence differs from germline, possibly due to a read error. The rearrangement joins TRBV5-3 to TRBJ2-7; 7 bases line up with TRBD2. TRBV5-3 is filed as an ORF, its function uncertain. The CDR3 sequence is 11 residues long. Here the CDR3 reads CARRLGGSFNF. CDR3 DNA: TGTGCCAGAAGATTGGGCGGGAGCTTTAACTTC.

The rearrangement joins TRBV11-2 to TRBJ1-1; 10 bases fit TRBD1. The CDR3 covers 14 residues. From germline, CDR1 is SGHAT and CDR2 FQNNGV. V was clipped by 7 bases and J by 5 bases; unmatched bases: 7. The CDR3 loop reads CASTTDRGRTEAFF. The CDR3, as DNA: TGTGCCAGCACCACTGACAGGGGGCGAACTGAAGCTTTCTTT.

This clone was detected only a few times. V gene TRBV30 combines with J gene TRBJ2-6, with D perhaps matching TRBD1 (6 bases). CDR1 is GTSNPN and CDR2 is SVGIG in the germline V gene (reference sequence). Deletions cut 2 bases from V and 0 bases from J, with 29 bases between. The CDR3 has 22 residues. The CDR3 loop is CAWSTEGVSWQTRISGANVLTF. CDR3 coding DNA: TGTGCCTGGAGTACCGAGGGGGTTTCTTGGCAGACCAGAATCTCTGGGGCCAACGTCCTGACTTTC.

The chain employs TRBV5-1 and TRBJ2-2; no definite D call. The V end lost 1 base, the J end lost 4 bases, and 11 bases lay between the germline ends. This CDR3 is 15 amino acids long. Germline V gene lookup returns CDR1 SGHRS and CDR2 YFSETQ. CDR3 bases: TGCGCCAGCAGCTTGTTTCTCACCGGCACCGGGGAGCTGTTTTTT. Translating it yields CASSLFLTGTGELFF.

The V call is TRBV19, the J call TRBJ2-5; TRBD2 aligns across 11 bases. CDR1 and CDR2 (germline): LNHDA, SQIVND (reference sequence). This CDR3 is built from 16 residues. The ends lost 0 bases at V and 1 base at J; junction bases unmatched: 1. The CDR3 loop reads CASSIEGTSGQETQYF. The CDR3 region has the DNA TGTGCCAGTAGTATAGAGGGGACTAGCGGCCAAGAGACCCAGTACTTC. Full variable domain (missing parts from reference TRBV19 and TRBJ2-5): DGGITQSPKYLFRKEGQNVTLSCEQNLNHDAMYWYRQDPGQGLRLIYYSQIVNDFQKGDIAEGYSVSREKKESFPLTVTSAQKNPTAFYLCASSIEGTSGQETQYFGPGTRLLVL.

There are a few counts of this clone. The chain uses TRBV29-1 and TRBJ1-1; D gene uncertain. V was trimmed by 4 bases and J by 7 bases, leaving 13 bases between them. CDR1 is SQVTM, CDR2 ANQGSEA, per germline. The CDR3 covers 12 residues. The CDR3 DNA reads as TGCAGCGTTGGACATCGACGGGATGAAGCTTTCTTT. Residues: CSVGHRRDEAFF.

This clone came up a few times. The CDR3: CASSEPGSGDEKLFF. As DNA, the CDR3 is TGTGCCAGCAGTGAACCTGGGTCGGGTGATGAAAAACTGTTTTTT. The V gene is TRBV25-1, the J gene TRBJ1-4, with D unresolved. The germline V gene has CDR1 MGHDK and CDR2 SYGVNS. The CDR3 loop spans 15 amino acids. The V end was cut by 2 bases, the J end by 6 bases, with 13 bases between.

This clone has a single count. The V gene is TRBV30, the J gene TRBJ1-2, with D tentatively TRBD1 (5 bases). In germline, CDR1 is GTSNPN, CDR2 SVGIG (reference sequence). The CDR3 contains 13 residues. Trimming took off 2 bases at V and 8 bases at J, with 15 bases between the two ends. The CDR3 nucleotides are TGTGCCTGGAGTTTAGGACTAAGGGACGGCTACACCTTC. Encoded protein: CAWSLGLRDGYTF.

There are a few counts of this clone. The rearrangement joins TRBV6-7 to TRBJ2-5; 7 bases are a match to TRBD2. The J call is doubtful: the DNA matches TRBJ2-7 better. TRBV6-7 is designated an ORF whose function remains uncertain. The CDR3 is 17 amino acids. CDR3 in amino acids: CASSYSVGLAVIYEQYF. The CDR3, as DNA: TGTGCCAGCAGTTACTCGGTCGGGCTAGCGGTGATCTACGAGCAGTACTTC.

The V and J genes are TRBV7-2 and TRBJ2-5; TRBD2 agrees at 13 bases. The CDR3 extends over 15 amino acids. Per the germline V gene, CDR1 is SGHTA and CDR2 is FQGNSA. V gave up 4 bases and J gave up 3 bases; unmatched junction bases: 2. The CDR3, as DNA: TGTGCCAGCAGCTCCGGACTAGCGGGAGAAGAGACCCAGTACTTC. It encodes CASSSGLAGEETQYF.

The DNA of the CDR3 is TGTGCCAGCAGTTCCCCGGGACTAGCAGCGACAGCCTACGAGCAGTACTTC. This translates into CASSSPGLAATAYEQYF. V and J are TRBV28 and TRBJ2-7, with 9 nucleotides matching TRBD2. This CDR3 contains 17 residues. Trimming took 4 bases from V and 2 from J; bases not matched to a gene: 12. The germline V gene encodes CDR1 MDHEN and CDR2 SYDVKM.

The chain has TRBV27 and TRBJ2-5, with 8 bases that match TRBD1. The CDR3 sequence is 14 residues long. J gave up 5 bases and V 5 bases, and 7 bases lay outside the gene matches. The germline gives CDR1 MNHEY, CDR2 SMNVEV (reference sequence). CDR3 residues: CASSLRQGRETQYF. The CDR3 DNA reads as TGTGCCAGCAGTCTGCGACAGGGGCGGGAGACCCAGTACTTC.

The J gene is TRBJ2-5, the V gene TRBV27; TRBD1 agrees at 9 bases. The end of the DNA aligns better with TRBJ2-7, so the J call may be wrong. This CDR3 has 14 amino acids. Germline values: CDR1 MNHEY, CDR2 SMNVEV (reference sequence). CDR3 protein: CASSLQGQGLEQYF. CDR3 bases: TGTGCCAGCAGCCTCCAGGGACAGGGCCTCGAGCAGTACTTC.

V and J are TRBV7-2 and TRBJ2-7; 7 nucleotides match TRBD1. Germline V lookup: CDR1 SGHTA, CDR2 FQGNSA. The CDR3 covers 15 residues. The J segment lost 0 bases and the V segment lost 4 bases, leaving 6 bases of the junction unmatched. The CDR3 sequence: CASSSTGTASYEQYF. Here the CDR3 DNA reads TGTGCCAGCAGCTCAACCGGGACAGCCTCCTACGAGCAGTACTTC.

J is TRBJ2-7 and V is TRBV28; 9 bases fit TRBD2. Germline CDR1 reads MDHEN; CDR2 reads SYDVKM. The CDR3 is made up of 14 amino acids. The V segment lost 4 bases and the J segment 3 bases; nucleotides outside the gene matches: 4. The CDR3, as DNA: TGTGCCAGCAGTTCCCGACTAGCGGTCTACGAGCAGTACTTC. This gives the protein CASSSRLAVYEQYF.

The rearrangement links TRBV7-8 to TRBJ2-1, with D perhaps matching TRBD2 (6 bases). The germline V gene encodes CDR1 SGHVS and CDR2 FQNEAQ. The CDR3 spans 15 residues. The V end lost 6 bases, the J end lost 5 bases, and 17 bases lay between the germline ends. The CDR3 region is CASSYGREVDNEQFF. In DNA, the CDR3 is TGTGCCAGCAGTTACGGCAGGGAGGTGGACAATGAGCAGTTCTTC. The full variable domain, completed using reference TRBV7-8 and TRBJ2-1, is GAGVSQSPRYKVAKRGQDVALRCDPISGHVSLFWYQQALGQGPEFLTYFQNEAQLDKSGLPSDRFFAERPEGSVSTLKIQRTQQEDSAVYLCASSYGREVDNEQFFGPGTRLTVL.

The V call is TRBV19, the J call TRBJ2-1; 12 nucleotides align to TRBD2. The J segment lost 9 bases and the V segment lost 1 base, leaving 4 bases of the junction unmatched. This CDR3 is 15 amino acids long. CDR1 and CDR2 (germline): LNHDA, SQIVND (reference sequence). In nucleotides, the CDR3 is TGTGCCAGTAGTATAGTGACTAGCGGGAGTGTTGAGCAGTTCTTC. Translating gives CASSIVTSGSVEQFF.